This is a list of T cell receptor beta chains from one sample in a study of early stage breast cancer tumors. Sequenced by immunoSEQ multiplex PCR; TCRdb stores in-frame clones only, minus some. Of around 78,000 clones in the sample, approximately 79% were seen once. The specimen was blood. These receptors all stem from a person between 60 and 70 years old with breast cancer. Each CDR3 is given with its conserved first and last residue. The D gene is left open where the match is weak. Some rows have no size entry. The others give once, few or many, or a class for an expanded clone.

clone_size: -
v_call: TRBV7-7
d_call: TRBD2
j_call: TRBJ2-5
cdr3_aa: CASSEGGLAGETQYF
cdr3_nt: TGTGCTAGCAGCGAAGGGGGTCTAGCGGGAGAGACCCAGTACTTC

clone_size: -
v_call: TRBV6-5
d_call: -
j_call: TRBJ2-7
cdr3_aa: CATRLSYEQYF
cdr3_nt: TGTGCCACCAGGCTCTCCTACGAGCAGTACTTC

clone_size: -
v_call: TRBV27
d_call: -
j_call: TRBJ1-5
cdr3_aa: CASSLNQPQHF
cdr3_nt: TGTGCCAGCAGTCTAAATCAGCCCCAGCATTTT

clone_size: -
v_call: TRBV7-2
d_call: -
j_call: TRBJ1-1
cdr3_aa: CASSRGWNTEAFF
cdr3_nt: TGTGCCAGCAGCCGTGGGTGGAACACTGAAGCTTTCTTT

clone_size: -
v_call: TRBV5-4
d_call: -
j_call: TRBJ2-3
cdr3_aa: CASSTGAPGPDTQYF
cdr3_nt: TGTGCCAGCAGCACCGGGGCCCCCGGTCCAGATACGCAGTATTTT

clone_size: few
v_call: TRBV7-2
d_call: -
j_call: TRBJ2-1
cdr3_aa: CASSLVSNEQFF
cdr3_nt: TGTGCCAGCAGCTTAGTTTCCAATGAGCAGTTCTTC

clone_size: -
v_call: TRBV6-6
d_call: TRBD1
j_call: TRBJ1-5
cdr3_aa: CASSLGQGARQPQHF
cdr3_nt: TGTGCCAGCAGCCTCGGACAGGGGGCAAGGCAGCCCCAGCATTTT

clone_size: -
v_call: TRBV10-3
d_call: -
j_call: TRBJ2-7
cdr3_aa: CAISDDNYEQYF
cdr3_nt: TGTGCCATCAGTGACGACAACTACGAGCAGTACTTC

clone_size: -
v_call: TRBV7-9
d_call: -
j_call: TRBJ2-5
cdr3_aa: CASSLVQGATRGETQYF
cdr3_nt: TGTGCCAGCAGCTTAGTTCAGGGAGCAACCCGTGGAGAGACCCAGTACTTC

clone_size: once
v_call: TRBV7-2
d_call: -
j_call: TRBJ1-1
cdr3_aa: CASSLSGNTEAFF
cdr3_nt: TGTGCCAGCAGCTTAAGCGGGAACACTGAAGCTTTCTTT

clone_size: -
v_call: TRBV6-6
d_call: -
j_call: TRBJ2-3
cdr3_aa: CASSYDTDTQYF
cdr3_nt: TGTGCCAGCAGTTATGATACAGATACGCAGTATTTT

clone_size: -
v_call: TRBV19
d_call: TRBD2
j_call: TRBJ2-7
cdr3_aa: CASRSSGTIYEQYF
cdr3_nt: TGTGCCAGTAGATCTAGCGGGACAATCTACGAGCAGTACTTC

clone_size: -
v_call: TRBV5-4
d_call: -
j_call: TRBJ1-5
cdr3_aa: CASSLGPRDAQPQHF
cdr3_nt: TGTGCCAGCAGCTTGGGGCCCCGGGACGCTCAGCCCCAGCATTTT

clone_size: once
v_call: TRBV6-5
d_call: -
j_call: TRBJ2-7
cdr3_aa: CASSPRRRFEQYF
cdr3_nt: TGTGCCAGCAGCCCCCGGAGACGCTTCGAGCAGTACTTC

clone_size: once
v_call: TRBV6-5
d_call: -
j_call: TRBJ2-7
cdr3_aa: CASSPNPPGYEQYF
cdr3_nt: TGTGCCAGCAGCCCCAACCCCCCCGGGTACGAGCAGTACTTC

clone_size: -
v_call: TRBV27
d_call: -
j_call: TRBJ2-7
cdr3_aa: CASSAKPNLAYEQYF
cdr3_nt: TGTGCCAGCAGTGCGAAACCGAACCTCGCCTACGAGCAGTACTTC